The T cell receptor (beta chain) under discussion was sequenced for a study of blood T cell repertoires in COVID-19. Trimming shortened V by 2 bases and J by 3 bases, and 10 bases separated the two germline ends. Germline values: CDR1 SGHTA, CDR2 FQGNSA. The CDR3 length is 15 residues. This table comes from immunoSEQ multiplex PCR, and its TCRdb copy is limited to in-frame clones, with some not included. The table records tens of thousands of clones, 75% to 85% of them present only once. The chain is built from TRBV7-2 and TRBJ1-4; tentative D call: TRBD1 (6 bases). Sequenced: peripheral blood. This receptor was obtained from a human donor in a cohort sampled during active COVID-19. The DNA for the CDR3 is TGTGCCAGCAGCTTAACGGGACACGCTAATGAAAAACTGTTTTTT. Its translation is CASSLTGHANEKLFF.